The next 21 T cell receptor beta chains were all read from a single sample in a study of T cells in women clearing cervical HPV infection. Generated by immunoSEQ multiplex PCR, the TCRdb table keeps only in-frame clones and is missing some. The table lists roughly 20,000 clones. The sample consisted of blood buffy coat. Every receptor here comes from a woman aged 18 to 75 with a cervical HPV16 infection that either progressed to CIN3+ or cleared (not recorded which).

Regarding this clone: The read ends 3 residues shy of where the CDR3 ends; the end is completed using the germline J gene. V and J are TRBV14 and TRBJ2-2; D may be TRBD1 (6 bases). Trimming took off 4 bases at V and 1 base at J, with 16 bases between the two ends. The CDR3 length is 17 residues. Germline V gives CDR1 SGHDN, CDR2 FVKESK. CDR3 residues: CASSPLVGQMNTGELFF. The sequenced CDR3 bases are TGTGCCAGCAGCCCTTTAGTAGGACAGATGAACACCGGGGAG.

Notes on this clone: The read ends 3 residues before the CDR3 terminus; that terminus is restored from the germline J gene. J is TRBJ2-3 and V is TRBV20-1, with D possibly TRBD2 on 6 matching bases. Germline values: CDR1 DFQATT, CDR2 SNEGSKA (reference sequence). The CDR3 totals 13 residues. The CDR3 loop reads CSAKSWGEETQYF. Partial CDR3 DNA: TGCAGTGCTAAGAGCTGGGGGGAAGAGACG.

Partial CDR3 DNA: TGTGCCAGCAGATCCAGCGGGGCCGCCTACGAC. This translates into CASRSSGAAYD. The whole CDR3 protein is CASRSSGAAYDYTF. V usage is TRBV6-2 or TRBV6-3 and J usage is TRBJ1-2, with a tentative D call TRBD1 (5 bases). The read ends 3 residues early relative to the CDR3; the germline J gene fills the gap. The CDR3 has 14 residues. Germline CDR1 and CDR2: MNHEY and SVGEGT.

In regard to this clone: The CDR3 end is not reached by the read, which stops 3 residues before it; the germline J gene fills it in. V usage is TRBV30 and J usage is TRBJ1-3; D not resolved. Germline CDR1 and CDR2: GTSNPN and SVGIG (reference sequence). This CDR3 has 13 residues. Trimming cost V 2 bases and J 1 base, with 6 bases left between them. CDR3 DNA, as far as it was read: TGTGCCTGGAGTCCCGTGTCTGGAAACACC. Its translation: CAWSPVSGNT. The entire CDR3 protein reads CAWSPVSGNTIYF. Filled out from reference TRBV30 and TRBJ1-3, the complete variable domain reads SQTIHQWPATLVQPVGSPLSLECTVEGTSNPNLYWYRQAAGRGLQLLFYSVGIGQISSEVPQNLSASRPQDRQFILSSKKLLLSDSGFYLCAWSPVSGNTIYFGEGSWLTVV.

A note on this clone: The CDR3 end is not reached by the read, which stops 3 residues before it; the germline J gene fills it in. The gene calls are TRBV10-2 and TRBJ2-1; 9 bases are a match to TRBD2. Germline V gene lookup returns CDR1 WSHSY and CDR2 SAAADI. The J segment lost 3 bases and the V segment lost 7 bases, leaving 4 bases of the junction unmatched. This CDR3 is 14 amino acids long. Incomplete CDR3 DNA: TGCGCCAGCACCGGACTAGCGAACTACAATGAG. This encodes CASTGLANYNE. The whole CDR3 protein reads CASTGLANYNEQFF.

Note on this clone: The missing CDR3 end, 3 residues past where the read stops, is filled in from the germline J gene. The rearrangement links TRBV20-1 to TRBJ1-2; D call uncertain. CDR3 size: 12 residues. Trimming stripped 3 bases from V and 2 bases from J, with 7 bases between. Germline V gene sequence: CDR1 DFQATT, CDR2 SNEGSKA (reference sequence). CDR3 sequence reads: CSASAGNYGYTF. Partial CDR3 DNA: TGCAGTGCTAGCGCGGGGAACTATGGC.

A note on this clone: Read coverage stops 3 residues before the CDR3 terminus; the germline J gene supplies the remainder. The rearrangement uses TRBV5-6 and TRBJ1-1, with 11 bases aligning to TRBD1. The CDR3 has 15 amino acids. Trimming removed 4 bases from V and 3 bases from J; junction bases left unmatched: 5. Germline loops: CDR1 SGHDT, CDR2 YYEEEE. This chain's CDR3 is CASSRTGGVDTEAFF. CDR3 bases read: TGTGCCAGCAGCAGGACAGGGGGCGTTGACACTGAA.

As to this clone: The read comes to an end 3 residues before the CDR3 does, leaving the germline J gene to fill in the end. This chain links TRBV5-6 with TRBJ2-3, with D possibly TRBD1 on 5 matching bases. The length of the CDR3 is 15 residues. V lost 2 bases, J lost 2 bases, and 12 bases lay in between. CDR1 and CDR2 from the germline V gene are SGHDT and YYEEEE. This chain's CDR3 is CASSLWGRATDTQYF. The sequenced CDR3 bases are TGTGCCAGCAGCTTATGGGGCAGAGCCACAGATACG.

On this clone: The read terminates 3 residues before the CDR3 end, so the remaining end is supplied by the germline J gene. The rearrangement uses TRBV2 and TRBJ1-6; TRBD1 matches at 9 bases. This CDR3 comprises 15 residues. The V gene's germline CDR1 is SNHLY and CDR2 FYNNEI. V dropped 5 bases and J dropped 9; count of bases not matched to a gene: 8. The sequenced CDR3 bases are TGTGCCAGCAGTTTTCCGGGACAGGGTGGTTCACCC. This translates into CASSFPGQGGSP. The entire CDR3 reads CASSFPGQGGSPLHF.

With respect to this clone: The read comes to an end 3 residues before the CDR3 does, leaving the germline J gene to fill in the end. The V and J genes are TRBV20-1 and TRBJ2-6; 8 bases match TRBD2. CDR3 length: 16 amino acids. Losses at the gene ends were 4 bases for V and 3 bases for J; bases not matched to a gene: 8. Germline V gene sequence: CDR1 DFQATT, CDR2 SNEGSKA (reference sequence). This CDR3 reads CSATARGAGGANVLTF. The sequenced CDR3 bases are TGCAGTGCTACGGCGCGGGGGGCGGGTGGGGCCAACGTC.

As for this clone: The sequence runs out 3 residues before the end of the CDR3; the remainder is reconstructed from the germline J gene. The J gene is TRBJ2-5, the V gene TRBV20-1, with TRBD2 identical over 7 bases. This CDR3 region has 14 residues. After removal of 6 bases from V and 5 bases from J, the junction contained 12 bases not matched to a gene. CDR1 is DFQATT, CDR2 SNEGSKA, per germline (reference sequence). CDR3 loop: CSAQTFGGVETQYF. CDR3 DNA, as far as it was read: TGCAGTGCCCAAACCTTTGGGGGGGTGGAGACC.

Concerning this clone itself: The read comes to an end 3 residues before the CDR3 does, leaving the germline J gene to fill in the end. V usage is TRBV9 and J usage is TRBJ2-2, with D tentatively TRBD1 (6 bases). CDR3 length equals 15 residues. Trimming pared 0 bases from V and 4 bases from J, leaving 10 bases between. The germline V gene has CDR1 SGDLS and CDR2 YYNGEE. The CDR3 reads CASSVDQGSTGELFF. The DNA read from the CDR3 is TGTGCCAGCAGCGTAGACCAGGGGTCCACCGGGGAG. Combining the CDR3 with reference TRBV9 and TRBJ2-2 gives the whole variable domain DSGVTQTPKHLITATGQRVTLRCSPRSGDLSVYWYQQSLDQGLQFLIQYYNGEERAKGNILERFSAQQFPDLHSELNLSSLELGDSALYFCASSVDQGSTGELFFGEGSRLTVL.

A remark on this clone: The read terminates 3 residues ahead of where the CDR3 ends, so the germline J gene completes it. The chain joins TRBV20-1 to TRBJ2-7, with D tentatively TRBD2 (6 bases). V lost 4 bases and J lost 5, with 18 bases in between. Germline V gene sequence: CDR1 DFQATT, CDR2 SNEGSKA (reference sequence). This CDR3 comprises 14 residues. The CDR3 here is CSAKGGVLDHEQYF. The covered CDR3 bases are TGCAGTGCTAAGGGCGGGGTCCTAGACCACGAG.

Comment on this clone: The CDR3 goes on 3 residues after the read ends, and that part is filled in from the germline J gene. The V gene is TRBV5-1, the J gene TRBJ2-1; tentatively, D is TRBD1 (6 bases). There are 16 residues in the CDR3. The germline CDR1 and CDR2 sequences are SGHRS and YFSETQ. Between the trimmed V and J ends, which lost 6 bases and 0 bases, there was a span of 16 bases. The CDR3 protein is CASTEEQGTSYNEQFF. The sequenced CDR3 bases are TGCGCCAGCACCGAAGAGCAGGGGACCTCCTACAATGAG.

On this clone itself: The read falls 3 residues short of the CDR3 end, and the missing part is taken from the germline J gene. The chain combines TRBV7-9 with TRBJ2-3, with TRBD1 matching 9 bases. In germline, CDR1 is SEHNR, CDR2 FQNEAQ (reference sequence). The CDR3 runs to 14 residues. Trimming took 4 bases from V and 5 from J; bases not matched to a gene: 4. CDR3 DNA (partial): TGTGCCAGCAGCTCACAGGGGGCCAAAGATACG. Protein product: CASSSQGAKDT. The whole CDR3 protein is CASSSQGAKDTQYF.

With regard to this clone: The read ends 3 residues early relative to the CDR3; the germline J gene fills the gap. The chain recombines TRBV2 with TRBJ2-3; possible D gene TRBD2, 5 bases. Germline V gene sequence: CDR1 SNHLY, CDR2 FYNNEI. The CDR3 length is 12 residues. With 10 bases removed from V and 0 bases from J, the gap between germline ends came to 8 bases. CDR3 DNA, as far as it was read: TGTGCCACCCGACTAAGCACAGATACG. Its translation: CATRLSTDT. In full, the CDR3 reads CATRLSTDTQYF.

In the case of this clone: The read finishes 3 residues shy of the CDR3 end, and the germline J gene is used to complete it. The chain has TRBV4-2 and TRBJ2-3, with TRBD2 as a possible D gene (6 bases). The germline V and J ends were trimmed by 0 bases and 5 bases, with 12 bases remaining between them. CDR1 is LGHNA and CDR2 is YNFKEQ in the germline V gene. The CDR3 loop spans 15 amino acids. CDR3 protein: CASSQDRGGQDTQYF. CDR3 DNA, as far as it was read: TGTGCCAGCAGCCAAGATCGAGGAGGGCAAGATACG.

A note on this clone: With the read ending 3 residues before the CDR3 end, the germline J gene is used to fill in that end. The chain carries TRBV5-5 and TRBJ2-1, with D tentatively TRBD1 (6 bases). The germline V and J ends were trimmed by 6 bases and 0 bases, with 10 bases remaining between them. Per germline, CDR1 SGHKS and CDR2 YYEKEE (reference sequence). There are 14 residues in the CDR3. CDR3 protein: CASILDSSYNEQFF. The sequenced CDR3 bases are TGTGCCAGCATCCTGGACAGCTCCTACAATGAG.

On this clone itself: The observed sequence ends 3 residues before the CDR3 terminus, with the missing tail filled in from the germline J gene. The J gene is TRBJ1-5, the V gene TRBV30; 7 nucleotides align to TRBD1. This CDR3 region has 15 residues. V trimming: 0 bases; J trimming: 2 bases; junction bases outside the gene matches: 4. Germline V CDR1 and CDR2: GTSNPN, SVGIG (reference sequence). CDR3 bases read: TGTGCCTGGAGTGTACAAACAGGGGGCAATCAGCCC. It translates to CAWSVQTGGNQP. The entire CDR3 sequence reads CAWSVQTGGNQPQHF.

The CDR3 DNA, read in part, is TGTGCCAGTAGTAAGGGGAGAAGCACAGATACG. Protein sequence: CASSKGRSTDT. The whole CDR3 protein reads CASSKGRSTDTQYF. This chain joins TRBV19 and TRBJ2-3, with D tentatively TRBD1 or TRBD2 (5 bases each). The CDR3 goes on 3 residues after the read ends, and that part is filled in from the germline J gene. The V gene lost 4 bases and the J gene lost 0 bases, with 8 bases spanning the gap. This CDR3 is 14 amino acids long. Germline CDR1 LNHDA, CDR2 SQIVND (reference sequence). Drawing the rest from reference TRBV19 and TRBJ2-3, the complete variable domain is DGGITQSPKYLFRKEGQNVTLSCEQNLNHDAMYWYRQDPGQGLRLIYYSQIVNDFQKGDIAEGYSVSREKKESFPLTVTSAQKNPTAFYLCASSKGRSTDTQYFGPGTRLTVL.

With regard to this clone: Read data end 3 residues before the CDR3 end; the end is taken from the germline J gene. This chain connects TRBV28 to TRBJ2-1; a possible D gene is TRBD1 (5 bases). The germline V and J ends were trimmed by 3 bases and 9 bases, with 12 bases remaining between them. The CDR3 has 13 amino acids. The germline V gene has CDR1 MDHEN and CDR2 SYDVKM. Incomplete CDR3 DNA: TGTGCCAGCAGTTTCGATAAAGGGGCTGAG. Protein: CASSFDKGAE. The entire CDR3 is CASSFDKGAEQFF.